This T cell receptor (beta chain) stems from a study of cytomegalovirus exposure and HLA in healthy donors. Trimming pared 0 bases from V and 1 base from J, leaving 9 bases between. The germline V gene has CDR1 LGHNT and CDR2 FRNRAP. The CDR3 has 15 residues. Whereas donors were nominally healthy upon sampling, unrecorded immune exposures were probable. This clone is a singleton in its sample. The study ran its PCR with 60 Vbeta and 13 Jbeta primers. Some clones are missing from TCRdb's copy, which holds only in-frame ones; the method was immunoSEQ multiplex PCR. The sample lists 150,000 to 200,000 clones; around 80% were seen once.

The source of this sequence is a male donor in good health and CMV-seropositive. Sequenced material: PBMCs. The J gene is TRBJ1-2, the V gene TRBV12-5; D remains unclear. The DNA of the CDR3 is TGTGCTAGTGGTTTGGTACAAATGAATAACTATGGCTACACCTTC. Amino acids: CASGLVQMNNYGYTF.